This record concerns one T cell receptor beta chain sequence. Trimming cost V 8 bases and J 8 bases, with 10 bases left between them. This CDR3 comprises 11 residues. CDR1 is MDHEN, CDR2 SYDVKM, per germline. The entry originates in a study of identical twins. TCRdb reprocessed the 5' RACE reads with MiXCR, giving one entry per CDR3 protein. The table includes fewer than 550,000 distinct CDR3 sequences, about 15% detected once. The same sample was also used in a study of yellow fever vaccine responses in identical twins.

V gene TRBV28 combines with J gene TRBJ2-1; D gene uncertain. This sequence was found in a woman aged 18-29 years in good health. The specimen sequenced was CD4+ T cells sorted from blood. The DNA for the CDR3 is TGTGCCAGCCGAGTCGAGTATGAGCAGTTCTTC. Protein: CASRVEYEQFF.